Below, 19 T cell receptor beta chains from the same sample are listed, as sequenced in a study of blood T cell repertoires in COVID-19. The repertoire was sequenced with immunoSEQ multiplex PCR; TCRdb's copy has only in-frame clones and lacks some. The repertoire holds a few hundred thousand clones, approximately 91% seen once, with approximately 2% in the top ten. Sample: peripheral blood. These receptors originate from a man between 45 and 60 years old with acute or convalescent COVID-19.

The genes are TRBV11-3 and TRBJ2-1, with TRBD2 as a possible D gene (6 bases). With 8 bases removed from V and 5 bases from J, the gap between germline ends came to 13 bases. The germline V gene encodes CDR1 SGHNT and CDR2 YENEEA. The CDR3 spans 13 residues. The CDR3 loop is CASRGTANNEQFF. CDR3 DNA: TGTGCCAGCCGCGGGACGGCTAACAATGAGCAGTTCTTC.

The chain uses TRBV5-1 and TRBJ2-2; no firm D call. The CDR3 spans 16 residues. Trimming stripped 3 bases from V and 0 bases from J, with 12 bases between. From germline, CDR1 is SGHRS and CDR2 YFSETQ. The CDR3 region has the DNA TGCGCCAGCAGCTACACCGGGTCCACGAACACCGGGGAGCTGTTTTTT. Protein: CASSYTGSTNTGELFF.

This clone was observed once. The V and J genes are TRBV27 and TRBJ2-7; D gene uncertain. Germline V gene sequence: CDR1 MNHEY, CDR2 SMNVEV (reference sequence). The CDR3 runs to 13 residues. V gave up 8 bases and J gave up 3 bases, with 14 bases separating them. This chain's CDR3 is CASSPWPNYEQYF. CDR3 in DNA: TGTGCCAGCTCCCCTTGGCCAAACTACGAGCAGTACTTC.

This clone appeared once. V and J are TRBV5-1 and TRBJ2-1, with D maybe TRBD2 (6 bases). The germline CDR1 and CDR2 sequences are SGHRS and YFSETQ. The V and J ends lost 0 bases and 10 bases respectively, with 14 bases between them. The CDR3 extends over 14 amino acids. The CDR3 bases are TGCGCCAGCAGCTTGGGGACTACCCTGGCCGAGCAGTTCTTC. Residues: CASSLGTTLAEQFF.

The rearrangement uses TRBV6-1 and TRBJ1-1; no firm D call. The V and J ends lost 0 bases and 0 bases respectively, with 8 bases between them. The CDR3 has 15 amino acids. Germline values: CDR1 MNHNS, CDR2 SASEGT. The CDR3 protein is CASSEAYTLNTEAFF. The DNA of the CDR3 is TGTGCCAGCAGTGAAGCTTACACACTGAACACTGAAGCTTTCTTT.

This clone was counted between two and nine times. The V gene is TRBV10-2, the J gene TRBJ2-2; 10 nucleotides match TRBD2. The CDR3 spans 15 residues. CDR1 and CDR2 from the germline V gene are WSHSY and SAAADI. Trimming cost V 7 bases and J 4 bases; bases outside gene matches: 6. The CDR3 DNA sequence: TGCGCCAGCACTACACTAGCGGGGACCACCGGGGAGCTGTTTTTT. Its translation is CASTTLAGTTGELFF.

The chain carries TRBV10-3 and TRBJ2-3; 14 nucleotides match TRBD2. Unmatched junction bases numbered 7, after V lost 2 bases and J lost 3 bases. This CDR3 is built from 18 residues. From germline, CDR1 is ENHRY and CDR2 SYGVKD. CDR3 sequence: CAISEPTSGGAWTDTQYF. The CDR3 coding sequence is TGTGCCATCAGTGAGCCGACTAGCGGGGGGGCCTGGACAGATACGCAGTATTTT.

The rearrangement links TRBV29-1 to TRBJ1-5; 10 bases line up with TRBD1. CDR1 and CDR2 (germline): SQVTM, ANQGSEA. This CDR3 region has 14 residues. J was trimmed by 4 bases and V by 5 bases; bases with no gene match: 5. DNA for the CDR3: TGCAGCGTTTCGACAGGGGGCATGAATCAGCCCCAGCATTTT. It encodes CSVSTGGMNQPQHF. The full variable domain, its missing parts supplied by reference TRBV29-1 and TRBJ1-5, is SAVISQKPSRDICQRGTSLTIQCQVDSQVTMMFWYRQQPGQSLTLIATANQGSEATYESGFVIDKFPISRPNLTFSTLTVSNMSPEDSSIYLCSVSTGGMNQPQHFGDGTRLSIL.

The chain links TRBV27 to TRBJ1-5; maybe TRBD1 (5 bases). The CDR3 runs to 13 residues. Germline V gene sequence: CDR1 MNHEY, CDR2 SMNVEV (reference sequence). The germline V and J ends were trimmed by 10 bases and 3 bases, with 13 bases remaining between them. The CDR3 DNA reads as TGTGCCACCACGGGGGGGTACAATCAGCCCCAGCATTTT. Encoded protein: CATTGGYNQPQHF.

The chain carries TRBV14 and TRBJ1-2; D gene unclear. CDR3 length: 13 residues. The V end was cut by 2 bases, the J end by 1 base, with 5 bases between. In germline, CDR1 is SGHDN, CDR2 FVKESK. CDR3 amino acids: CASSQFGNYGYTF. The CDR3 bases are TGTGCCAGCAGCCAATTCGGTAACTATGGCTACACCTTC.

J is TRBJ1-2 and V is TRBV30; 7 nucleotides match TRBD1. CDR1 is GTSNPN and CDR2 is SVGIG in the germline V gene (reference sequence). This CDR3 spans 13 amino acids. J gave up 7 bases and V 2 bases, and 7 bases lay outside the gene matches. The CDR3 DNA sequence: TGTGCCTGGAGTTTGACAGGGTGGGGTGGCTACACCTTC. As protein: CAWSLTGWGGYTF.

This clone appeared once. The CDR3 loop reads CASSLDQNGSQYF. For the CDR3, the DNA is TGTGCCAGCAGCCTAGACCAGAATGGTTCCCAGTACTTC. The chain links TRBV7-9 to TRBJ2-5; D remains unclear. The CDR3 covers 13 residues. CDR1 SEHNR and CDR2 FQNEAQ come from the germline V gene (reference sequence). V was trimmed by 5 bases and J by 9 bases, leaving 16 bases between them.

A few counts support this clone. The rearrangement joins TRBV6-2 or TRBV6-3 to TRBJ2-3; 8 bases line up with TRBD2. V shed 8 bases and J 5 bases; nucleotides not matched to a gene: 9. Germline V CDR1 and CDR2: MNHEY, SVGEGT. This CDR3 is 14 amino acids long. The CDR3 DNA sequence: TGTGCCAGCGGTTTAGCGGGGAGACAAGATACGCAGTATTTT. Protein product: CASGLAGRQDTQYF.

The chain combines TRBV19 with TRBJ1-2, with D unclear. The CDR3 spans 16 residues. V was pared by 9 bases and J by 1 base, with 21 bases between. The V gene's germline CDR1 is LNHDA and CDR2 SQIVND (reference sequence). CDR3 bases: TGTGCCAGCCAAGACATCGGCCTATCTTATAACTATGGCTACACCTTC. Translating it yields CASQDIGLSYNYGYTF.

V and J are TRBV9 and TRBJ1-1; D not certain. The CDR3 extends over 13 amino acids. Germline V gene lookup returns CDR1 SGDLS and CDR2 YYNGEE. Trimming took 4 bases from V and 4 from J, leaving 11 bases between them. CDR3 loop: CASSSTAATEAFF. CDR3 coding DNA: TGTGCCAGCAGCTCGACGGCGGCCACTGAAGCTTTCTTT. The full variable domain, with the rest looked up from reference TRBV9 and TRBJ1-1, is DSGVTQTPKHLITATGQRVTLRCSPRSGDLSVYWYQQSLDQGLQFLIQYYNGEERAKGNILERFSAQQFPDLHSELNLSSLELGDSALYFCASSSTAATEAFFGQGTRLTVV.

The chain uses TRBV4-1 and TRBJ2-2, with TRBD1 as a possible D gene (5 bases). This CDR3 has 13 amino acids. In germline, CDR1 is MGHRA, CDR2 YSYEKL. V gave up 4 bases and J gave up 3 bases, with 6 bases separating them. Here the CDR3 DNA reads TGCGCCAGCAGCCCCAGGGACACCGGGGAGCTGTTTTTT. It yields the protein CASSPRDTGELFF.

The chain has TRBV7-6 and TRBJ2-1; 9 nucleotides line up with TRBD1. The germline gives CDR1 SGHVS, CDR2 FNYEAQ. With V trimmed by 4 bases and J by 5 bases, 12 bases remained unmatched. This CDR3 region has 17 residues. The CDR3 nucleotides are TGTGCCAGCAGCTCGTGGACAGGGGCCCGAGGGGACAATGAGCAGTTCTTC. It specifies CASSSWTGARGDNEQFF.

The J gene is TRBJ1-2, the V gene TRBV7-2; 7 positions match TRBD1. Losses at the gene ends were 4 bases for V and 4 bases for J; bases not matched to a gene: 9. From germline, CDR1 is SGHTA and CDR2 FQGNSA. The CDR3 has 15 amino acids. This chain's CDR3 is CASSSDRATGYGYTF. The CDR3 DNA reads as TGTGCCAGCAGCTCAGACAGGGCGACTGGCTATGGCTACACCTTC.

The gene calls are TRBV7-6 and TRBJ2-7; the D gene is possibly TRBD1 (6 bases). The CDR3 loop spans 15 amino acids. Trimming cost V 2 bases and J 4 bases, with 15 bases left between them. Germline lookup yields CDR1 SGHVS and CDR2 FNYEAQ. CDR3 region: CASSLRNYRDYEQYF. CDR3 DNA sequence: TGTGCCAGCAGCTTACGTAACTACAGGGATTACGAGCAGTACTTC.